The rows below give T cell receptor beta chains drawn from one sample of a study of ipilimumab plus nivolumab after autologous stem cell transplantation. Using immunoSEQ multiplex PCR, the repertoire was profiled, and TCRdb retains in-frame clones only, with some absent. The table lists 10,000 or so clones, approximately 70% of them singletons, with over 25% in the top ten. This material consisted of PBMCs, taken in a trial of ipilimumab plus nivolumab as post-transplant consolidation. Receptors were obtained from a male donor with diffuse large B-cell lymphoma. CDR3s include the opening cysteine and the closing phenylalanine or tryptophan. D genes are given only for firm matches. Size is stated for part of the rows, as once, few or many counts, or as a class when the clone is expanded.

V gene: TRBV4-2; D gene: .; J gene: TRBJ2-1; clone size: .; CDR3 DNA: TGTGCCAGCAGCTTGAGAGGAAATGAGCAGTTCTTC; CDR3 protein: CASSLRGNEQFF
V gene: TRBV6-1; D gene: .; J gene: TRBJ2-5; clone size: medium-sized; CDR3 DNA: TGTGCCAGCAGTGAAACAGTCCCGGGACAACAAGAGACCCAGTACTTC; CDR3 protein: CASSETVPGQQETQYF
V gene: TRBV18; D gene: .; J gene: TRBJ1-4; clone size: .; CDR3 DNA: TGTGCCAGCTCACCGGTCCGGGACTCTGAAAAACTGTTTTTT; CDR3 protein: CASSPVRDSEKLFF
V gene: TRBV7-9; D gene: .; J gene: TRBJ2-2; clone size: .; CDR3 DNA: TGTGCCAGCAGCTTAGCGTTAGGGCTTAACACCGGGGAGCTGTTTTTT; CDR3 protein: CASSLALGLNTGELFF
V gene: TRBV7-7; D gene: .; J gene: TRBJ2-3; clone size: few; CDR3 DNA: TGTGCCAGCAGCTCGGGGACATCCACAGATACGCAGTATTTT; CDR3 protein: CASSSGTSTDTQYF
V gene: TRBV19; D gene: .; J gene: TRBJ1-5; clone size: .; CDR3 DNA: TGTGCCAGTAGTATAATGGGCTGGAGCAATCAGCCCCAGCATTTT; CDR3 protein: CASSIMGWSNQPQHF
V gene: TRBV11-2; D gene: .; J gene: TRBJ2-2; clone size: .; CDR3 DNA: TGTGCCAGCACCGGCAGGGGAGCCGGGGAGCTGTTTTTT; CDR3 protein: CASTGRGAGELFF
V gene: TRBV5-6; D gene: .; J gene: TRBJ2-7; clone size: .; CDR3 DNA: TGTGCCAGCAGCTCCCAGGGGTACGAGCAGTACTTC; CDR3 protein: CASSSQGYEQYF
V gene: TRBV7-2; D gene: .; J gene: TRBJ1-4; clone size: .; CDR3 DNA: TGTGCCAGCAGCTTAGGACGGAGCCTTAATGAAAAACTGTTTTTT; CDR3 protein: CASSLGRSLNEKLFF
V gene: TRBV14; D gene: TRBD1; J gene: TRBJ2-5; clone size: .; CDR3 DNA: TGTGCCAGCAGCCCCACCGGGACAGGTGTGATTGAGACCCAGTACTTC; CDR3 protein: CASSPTGTGVIETQYF
V gene: TRBV28; D gene: TRBD1; J gene: TRBJ2-7; clone size: .; CDR3 DNA: TGTGCCAGCAGTTACAGGGGCTTTCTCTACGAGCAGTACTTC; CDR3 protein: CASSYRGFLYEQYF
V gene: TRBV7-2; D gene: TRBD2; J gene: TRBJ2-5; clone size: few; CDR3 DNA: TGTGCCAGCAGCGCCGAGGGAGCGGGAGTTCCGGAGACCCAGTACTTC; CDR3 protein: CASSAEGAGVPETQYF
V gene: TRBV7-8; D gene: .; J gene: TRBJ1-5; clone size: few; CDR3 DNA: TGTGCCAGCAGCTTAGGCACTCAGCTTAGCAATCAGCCCCAGCATTTT; CDR3 protein: CASSLGTQLSNQPQHF
V gene: TRBV6-5; D gene: TRBD1; J gene: TRBJ2-7; clone size: .; CDR3 DNA: TGTGCCAGCAGTTACCCCCGGGACAGGGGTTACGAGCAGTACTTC; CDR3 protein: CASSYPRDRGYEQYF
V gene: TRBV7-9; D gene: TRBD2; J gene: TRBJ2-4; clone size: .; CDR3 DNA: TGTGCCAGCAGCCATAGGACTAGCGGGGGCAAAAACATTCAGTACTTC; CDR3 protein: CASSHRTSGGKNIQYF
V gene: TRBV5-1; D gene: .; J gene: TRBJ2-1; clone size: .; CDR3 DNA: TGCGCCAGCAGCTTGGGGGCCCTAAATGAGCAGTTCTTC; CDR3 protein: CASSLGALNEQFF
V gene: TRBV6-5; D gene: TRBD1; J gene: TRBJ1-2; clone size: .; CDR3 DNA: TGTGCCAGCAGTTTAGAAGGGACAGGAGATTTATATGGCTACACCTTC; CDR3 protein: CASSLEGTGDLYGYTF
V gene: TRBV11-2; D gene: .; J gene: TRBJ1-1; clone size: .; CDR3 DNA: TGTGCCAGCAGCTTAGATCGGTTGGGGGTCACTGAAGCTTTCTTT; CDR3 protein: CASSLDRLGVTEAFF
V gene: TRBV11-3; D gene: .; J gene: TRBJ1-1; clone size: .; CDR3 DNA: TGTGCCAGCAGCTTAGCTCCTGCCACTGAAGCTTTCTTT; CDR3 protein: CASSLAPATEAFF
V gene: TRBV7-8; D gene: .; J gene: TRBJ2-1; clone size: .; CDR3 DNA: TGTGCCAGCAGCTTAGTCAGGACGCACAATGAGCAGTTCTTC; CDR3 protein: CASSLVRTHNEQFF
V gene: TRBV6-6; D gene: TRBD2; J gene: TRBJ2-5; clone size: .; CDR3 DNA: TGTGCCAGCAGTTACCGAGGACTAGCGGGTCCTGAGACCCAGTACTTC; CDR3 protein: CASSYRGLAGPETQYF
V gene: TRBV14; D gene: TRBD2; J gene: TRBJ2-3; clone size: .; CDR3 DNA: TGTGCCAGCAGCCTCCGGGGACTAGCGGGAGCAGATACGCAGTATTTT; CDR3 protein: CASSLRGLAGADTQYF
V gene: TRBV7-9; D gene: TRBD2; J gene: TRBJ2-1; clone size: .; CDR3 DNA: TGTGCCAGCAGCTTGGGGACTAGCGTCTACAATGAGCAGTTCTTC; CDR3 protein: CASSLGTSVYNEQFF
V gene: TRBV6-6; D gene: .; J gene: TRBJ1-2; clone size: .; CDR3 DNA: TGTGCCAGCAGACAGGATGCGAACTATGGCTACACCTTC; CDR3 protein: CASRQDANYGYTF
V gene: TRBV19; D gene: .; J gene: TRBJ2-4; clone size: .; CDR3 DNA: TGTGCCACTTCTACTTTAGTTCTAGCGCGGGATGGGGCCAAAAACATTCAGTACTTC; CDR3 protein: CATSTLVLARDGAKNIQYF
V gene: TRBV5-1; D gene: TRBD1; J gene: TRBJ2-3; clone size: .; CDR3 DNA: TGCGCCAGCAGCTTGACAGTACAGGGGGTATCAGATACGCAGTATTTT; CDR3 protein: CASSLTVQGVSDTQYF
V gene: TRBV11-3; D gene: .; J gene: TRBJ2-1; clone size: .; CDR3 DNA: TGTGCCAGCAGCTTAGTAAGGGGTAACTACAATGAGCAGTTCTTC; CDR3 protein: CASSLVRGNYNEQFF
V gene: TRBV7-9; D gene: .; J gene: TRBJ2-7; clone size: .; CDR3 DNA: TGTGCCAGCAGCCCCGAAGGTACTCTACTGTACGAGCAGTACTTC; CDR3 protein: CASSPEGTLLYEQYF
V gene: TRBV9; D gene: .; J gene: TRBJ2-2; clone size: few; CDR3 DNA: TGTGCCAGCAGCGTAGAATGGGGACCCGACACCGGGGAGCTGTTTTTT; CDR3 protein: CASSVEWGPDTGELFF
V gene: TRBV19; D gene: .; J gene: TRBJ2-7; clone size: .; CDR3 DNA: TGTGCCAGTAGTATAACGTTCGGGGCGCTGGGTGAGCAGTACTTC; CDR3 protein: CASSITFGALGEQYF
V gene: TRBV7-2; D gene: .; J gene: TRBJ2-2; clone size: .; CDR3 DNA: TGTGCCAGCAGCTTAGTGTGGGACACCGGGGAGCTGTTTTTT; CDR3 protein: CASSLVWDTGELFF
V gene: TRBV5-1; D gene: .; J gene: TRBJ2-3; clone size: .; CDR3 DNA: TGCGCCAGCAGCTCAAGATTCTTCACAGATACGCAGTATTTT; CDR3 protein: CASSSRFFTDTQYF
V gene: TRBV27; D gene: .; J gene: TRBJ2-7; clone size: .; CDR3 DNA: TGTGCCAGCAGTTTAGGGGGCCCTCAATACGAGCAGTACTTC; CDR3 protein: CASSLGGPQYEQYF
V gene: TRBV10-1; D gene: .; J gene: TRBJ2-1; clone size: .; CDR3 DNA: TGCGCCAGCAGTGAGAGCGACCGGAATGAGCAGTTCTTC; CDR3 protein: CASSESDRNEQFF
V gene: TRBV6-6; D gene: .; J gene: TRBJ2-7; clone size: .; CDR3 DNA: TGTGCCAGCAGTGGCGACAGCTACGAGCAGTACTTC; CDR3 protein: CASSGDSYEQYF
V gene: TRBV27; D gene: TRBD2; J gene: TRBJ2-1; clone size: once; CDR3 DNA: TGTGCCAGCAGAACCGCCTCGGGACTAGCGGGAGGGTTGTACAATGAGCAGTTCTTC; CDR3 protein: CASRTASGLAGGLYNEQFF
V gene: TRBV14; D gene: .; J gene: TRBJ2-5; clone size: .; CDR3 DNA: TGTGCCAGCAGCCAAGTCGCGACAGAGACCCAGTACTTC; CDR3 protein: CASSQVATETQYF
V gene: TRBV27; D gene: .; J gene: TRBJ1-5; clone size: large; CDR3 DNA: TGTGCCAGCAGTTTATCTGCAGGGGAGTTTAGCAATCAGCCCCAGCATTTT; CDR3 protein: CASSLSAGEFSNQPQHF
V gene: TRBV14; D gene: .; J gene: TRBJ2-2; clone size: few; CDR3 DNA: TGTGCCAGCAGCCAAGTCCGAGGGGGCACCGGGGAGCTGTTTTTT; CDR3 protein: CASSQVRGGTGELFF
V gene: TRBV7-2; D gene: .; J gene: TRBJ1-1; clone size: few; CDR3 DNA: TGTGCCAGCAGCCACGGGACGGGGAACACTGAAGCTTTCTTT; CDR3 protein: CASSHGTGNTEAFF
V gene: TRBV25-1; D gene: .; J gene: TRBJ1-4; clone size: .; CDR3 DNA: TGTGCCAGCAGTGTCTGGATCGGGACGGGAACTAATGAAAAACTGTTTTTT; CDR3 protein: CASSVWIGTGTNEKLFF
V gene: TRBV2; D gene: .; J gene: TRBJ2-7; clone size: .; CDR3 DNA: TGTGCCAGCAGTGGTGTCGAGCAGTACTTC; CDR3 protein: CASSGVEQYF
V gene: TRBV6-5; D gene: .; J gene: TRBJ2-3; clone size: .; CDR3 DNA: TGTGCCAGCAGTTCTCCGCCTCTAGAGTCATTT; CDR3 protein: CASSSPPLESF
V gene: TRBV4-2; D gene: TRBD1; J gene: TRBJ2-1; clone size: .; CDR3 DNA: TGTGCCAGCAGCCAAGATATCACGGACAGGGTATGGAATGAGCAGTTCTTC; CDR3 protein: CASSQDITDRVWNEQFF
V gene: TRBV5-5; D gene: TRBD1; J gene: TRBJ2-2; clone size: .; CDR3 DNA: TGTGCCAGCAGCTTGGGGGGGACAGGTTACACCGGGGAGCTGTTTTTT; CDR3 protein: CASSLGGTGYTGELFF
V gene: TRBV5-8; D gene: TRBD2; J gene: TRBJ2-3; clone size: .; CDR3 DNA: TGTGCCAGCAGCTCCGTAAGGACTAGCGGGTTGGATACGCAGTATTTT; CDR3 protein: CASSSVRTSGLDTQYF
V gene: TRBV5-4; D gene: .; J gene: TRBJ1-6; clone size: .; CDR3 DNA: TGTGCCAGCAGCTTGGCCCCGAAAGTGAATTCACCCCTCCACTTT; CDR3 protein: CASSLAPKVNSPLHF
V gene: TRBV9; D gene: .; J gene: TRBJ1-2; clone size: few; CDR3 DNA: TGTGCCAGCAGCGCGTCGGGGGGGACTAACTATGGCTACACCTTC; CDR3 protein: CASSASGGTNYGYTF
V gene: TRBV7-3; D gene: TRBD2; J gene: TRBJ2-2; clone size: few; CDR3 DNA: TGTGCCAGCAGCCACCCGGAGGGCGGGAGGAACACCGGGGAGCTGTTTTTT; CDR3 protein: CASSHPEGGRNTGELFF
V gene: TRBV2; D gene: .; J gene: TRBJ2-7; clone size: .; CDR3 DNA: TGTGCCAGCAGTGAAGGACATTTCTACGAGCAGTACTTC; CDR3 protein: CASSEGHFYEQYF
V gene: TRBV7-9; D gene: .; J gene: TRBJ2-7; clone size: .; CDR3 DNA: TGTGCCAGCAGCTACGGGCAGAGTCCTTACGAGCAGTACTTC; CDR3 protein: CASSYGQSPYEQYF
V gene: TRBV2; D gene: .; J gene: TRBJ2-7; clone size: .; CDR3 DNA: TGTGCCAGCAGTGCTGGACACTTCTACGAGCAGTACTTC; CDR3 protein: CASSAGHFYEQYF